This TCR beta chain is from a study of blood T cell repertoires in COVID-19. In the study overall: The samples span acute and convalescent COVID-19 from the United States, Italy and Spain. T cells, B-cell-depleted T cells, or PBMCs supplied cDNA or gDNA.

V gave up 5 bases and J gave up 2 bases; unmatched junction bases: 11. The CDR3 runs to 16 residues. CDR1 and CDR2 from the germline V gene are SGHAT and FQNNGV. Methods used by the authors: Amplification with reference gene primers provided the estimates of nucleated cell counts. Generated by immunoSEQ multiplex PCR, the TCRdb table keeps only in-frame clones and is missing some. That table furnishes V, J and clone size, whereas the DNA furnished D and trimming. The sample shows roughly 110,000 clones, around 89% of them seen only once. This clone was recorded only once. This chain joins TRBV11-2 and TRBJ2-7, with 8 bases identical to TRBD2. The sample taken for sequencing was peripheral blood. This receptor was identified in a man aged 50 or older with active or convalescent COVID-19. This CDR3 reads CASSPFSGTLTYEQYF. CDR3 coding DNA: TGTGCCAGCAGCCCCTTTAGCGGGACCCTTACCTACGAGCAGTACTTC. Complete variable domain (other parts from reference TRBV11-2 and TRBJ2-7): EAGVAQSPRYKIIEKRQSVAFWCNPISGHATLYWYQQILGQGPKLLIQFQNNGVVDDSQLPKDRFSAERLKGVDSTLKIQPAKLEDSAVYLCASSPFSGTLTYEQYFGPGTRLTVT.